This T cell receptor (beta chain) was observed in a study of cytomegalovirus exposure and HLA in healthy donors. In the case of this clone: Its antigen is undetermined.

This CDR3 has 15 residues. The germline V and J ends were trimmed by 8 bases and 0 bases, with 17 bases remaining between them. Germline CDR1 is MDHEN and CDR2 is SYDVKM. PCR primers comprised 60 Vbeta and 13 Jbeta primers. TCRdb's table, derived via immunoSEQ multiplex PCR, lists solely in-frame clones and lacks some. The data hold approximately 53,000 clones, with roughly 80% observed a single time. Study-wide results and limits: A prior analysis recorded that most TCR beta V segments were productive about 87% or about 30% of the time.

The chain employs TRBV28 and TRBJ2-7; the D gene is possibly TRBD2 (5 bases). The sample comprised PBMCs. This receptor was identified in a young man in good health and CMV-seropositive. The CDR3 is CASYYARRSSYEQYF. In nucleotides, the CDR3 is TGTGCCAGCTATTACGCGAGGAGGAGCTCCTACGAGCAGTACTTC.